A selection of T cell receptor beta chains follows, all from one sample in a study of shared clonotypes between healthy human individuals. Profiled with immunoSEQ multiplex PCR; TCRdb holds only in-frame clones, not every one. The sample has roughly 2,000,000 clones; about 95% are singletons. The sequencing sample was made of naive CD8+ T cells sorted from blood. All receptors come from a man in his late teens or twenties in good health. Each CDR3 is given with its conserved first and last residue. A D gene is named only where the DNA matches it firmly. The size entry is marked missing in some rows and otherwise reads once, few, many or a size class.

j_call clone_size v_call d_call cdr3_length cdr3_nt cdr3_aa
TRBJ2-2 NA TRBV9 TRBD2 16 TGTGCCAGCAGCCCAGAGGGCGGGGGAGGTACCGGGGAGCTGTTTTTT CASSPEGGGGTGELFF
TRBJ2-7 NA TRBV4-1 NA 13 TGCGCCAGCAGCCACAGAGAATCGTACGAGCAGTACTTC CASSHRESYEQYF
TRBJ1-2 NA TRBV6-5 NA 13 TGTGCCAGCAGCCCCGGACAGTTTGATGGCTACACCTTC CASSPGQFDGYTF
TRBJ2-2 NA TRBV4-1 NA 15 TGCGCCAGCAGCCAAGAAACATTCTCCACCGGGGAGCTGTTTTTT CASSQETFSTGELFF
TRBJ2-7 once TRBV4-3 NA 14 TGCGCCAGCAGCCAAGGTCTCAGGGGCTACGAGCAGTACTTC CASSQGLRGYEQYF
TRBJ1-3 NA TRBV10-2 TRBD1 17 TGCGCCAGCAGAGCCACGCTGGGACAGGGGACCGGAAACACCATATATTTT CASRATLGQGTGNTIYF
TRBJ2-1 NA TRBV4-3 TRBD2 16 TGCGCCAGCAGCCAAGATTCCCTAGCGGGAGCCTATGGGCAGTTCTTC CASSQDSLAGAYGQFF
TRBJ2-7 NA TRBV4-3 NA 15 TGCGCCAGCAGCCGGAGCCGGGACGGTTCTTACGAGCAGTACTTC CASSRSRDGSYEQYF
TRBJ1-2 NA TRBV6-1 TRBD1 15 TGTGCCAGCAGTGAATCACGACAGGGTAATTATGGCTACACCTTC CASSESRQGNYGYTF
TRBJ2-2 NA TRBV27 NA 15 TGTGCCAGCAGTTTATCCCTAGAGGGTTACCGGGAGCTGTTTTTT CASSLSLEGYRELFF
TRBJ1-1 once TRBV30 NA 13 TGTGCCTGGAGTGTAGGCACAGGGACTGAAGCTTTCTTT CAWSVGTGTEAFF
TRBJ1-6 NA TRBV6-1 NA 14 TGTGCCAGCAGTGAAGAAGGATACAGATCACCCCTCCACTTT CASSEEGYRSPLHF
TRBJ1-2 NA TRBV5-1 NA 13 TGCGCCAGCAGCTTGGGAGGGGCTGATGGCTACACCTTC CASSLGGADGYTF
TRBJ2-5 once TRBV15 TRBD1 16 TGTGCCACCAGCAGAGAGGGGACAGGGGCGGGAGAGACCCAGTACTTC CATSREGTGAGETQYF
TRBJ2-7 NA TRBV10-2 NA 13 TGCGCCAGCAGTGAGGACACTGTCTACGAGCAGTACTTC CASSEDTVYEQYF
TRBJ2-3 once TRBV19 NA 13 TGTGCCAGTATCAGGGGCCGCACAGATACGCAGTATTTT CASIRGRTDTQYF
TRBJ2-7 NA TRBV6-1 TRBD1 14 TGTGCCAGCAGGGACGGACAGGGGAGCTACGAGCAGTACTTC CASRDGQGSYEQYF
TRBJ2-7 NA TRBV30 NA 13 TGTGCCTGTCACCTATATAGCTCCTACGAGCAGTACTTC CACHLYSSYEQYF
TRBJ1-2 NA TRBV25-1 TRBD1 16 TGTGCCAGCAGTGAAGCCGGGACAGTCTATAACTATGGCTACACCTTC CASSEAGTVYNYGYTF
TRBJ2-7 NA TRBV7-9 TRBD1 14 TGTGCCAGCAGCTTTGGGGGACAGGTCCACGAGCAGTACTTC CASSFGGQVHEQYF
TRBJ1-1 NA TRBV6-5 NA 13 TGTGCCACCCGACAGGCAATGAACACTGAAGCTTTCTTT CATRQAMNTEAFF
TRBJ1-1 NA TRBV6-1 NA 13 TGTGCCAGCAGTGATATGAGGGCAGGTGAAGCTTTCTTT CASSDMRAGEAFF
TRBJ2-7 NA TRBV7-2 TRBD2 15 TGTGCCAGCAGCTTAGGACTAGCGGGAATCTACGAGCAGTACTTC CASSLGLAGIYEQYF
TRBJ1-1 NA TRBV30 TRBD1 16 TGTGCCTGGAGTGTAAGGAAAGGGGGCGCGGACACTGAAGCTTTCTTT CAWSVRKGGADTEAFF
TRBJ2-1 NA TRBV29-1 TRBD1 13 TGCAGCGTTGAGTCAGGGGGTTACAATGAGCAGTTCTTC CSVESGGYNEQFF
TRBJ2-5 NA TRBV27 NA 14 TGTGCCAGCAGCCTCTTGGGCGGCCAAGAGACCCAGTACTTC CASSLLGGQETQYF
TRBJ2-5 NA TRBV27 NA 14 TGTGCCAGCAGTTTATGGGCAGGGCAAGAGACCCAGTACTTC CASSLWAGQETQYF
TRBJ2-3 NA TRBV7-9 NA 16 TGTGCCAGCAGCTTAGCGGGACTTGGTCACGGAGATACGCAGTATTTT CASSLAGLGHGDTQYF
TRBJ2-5 NA TRBV6-1 TRBD2 15 TGTGCCAGCAGCCCCCTAGCGGGGGGGACAGAGACCCAGTACTTC CASSPLAGGTETQYF
TRBJ2-3 NA TRBV27 NA 12 TGTGCCAGCAACGATCCCACAGATACGCAGTATTTT CASNDPTDTQYF
TRBJ1-4 NA TRBV27 NA 16 TGTGCCAGCAGTTTATTTCTAGCGGGCGAAGGAGAAAAACTGTTTTTT CASSLFLAGEGEKLFF
TRBJ1-1 NA TRBV5-1 TRBD1 14 TGCGCCAGCAGCTTCGAGGGGGCCGACACTGAAGCTTTCTTT CASSFEGADTEAFF
TRBJ1-1 NA TRBV30 TRBD1 16 TGTGCCTGGAGCCCCAAGCGGGACAGGGGGTGGACTGAAGCTTTCTTT CAWSPKRDRGWTEAFF
TRBJ1-1 NA TRBV7-8 NA 18 TGTGCCAGCAGCCAGGGGTTTTTTGGGGACGCTTTGAACACTGAAGCTTTCTTT CASSQGFFGDALNTEAFF
TRBJ2-1 NA TRBV2 TRBD2 15 TGTGCCAGCAGGGAGTTAGCGGGATCCTACAATGAGCAGTTCTTC CASRELAGSYNEQFF
TRBJ2-7 NA TRBV6-5 TRBD2 14 TGTGCCAGCAGTTACGGGGAGGGAACCTACGAGCAGTACTTC CASSYGEGTYEQYF
TRBJ2-3 NA TRBV18 NA 13 TGTGCCAGCTCACCTTCCCAGTTTGATACGCAGTATTTT CASSPSQFDTQYF
TRBJ2-5 NA TRBV29-1 TRBD1 15 TGCAGCGTTGAAGATCAATCCGGGACAGAAGAGACCCAGTACTTC CSVEDQSGTEETQYF
TRBJ1-5 NA TRBV11-2 NA 17 TGTGCCAGCAGCCGTCCCACAGGCCTATATAGCAATCAGCCCCAGCATTTT CASSRPTGLYSNQPQHF
TRBJ1-5 NA TRBV4-1 NA 16 TGCGCCAGCAGCTCTCACTTGTTCGGGGGCAATCAGCCCCAGCATTTT CASSSHLFGGNQPQHF
TRBJ2-7 NA TRBV27 NA 15 TGTGCCAGCAGTTTATCCCGGACGAACAACTACGAGCAGTACTTC CASSLSRTNNYEQYF
TRBJ2-7 NA TRBV7-9 NA 14 TGTGCCAGCAGCCCCTACGACGTCACCTACGAGCAGTACTTC CASSPYDVTYEQYF